This section outlines one TCR beta chain sequence together with its context. The antigen is undetermined. This sample stems from a study of identical twins. Addition of a universal primer site occurred through template switching, and cDNA carried unique molecular identifiers. TCRdb ran MiXCR on the 5' RACE reads and lists one entry per CDR3 protein. The table lists 200,000 to 250,000 distinct CDR3 sequences, roughly an eighth of them singletons, with 7% to 9.5% in the top ten. Study observations and caveats: Some out-of-frame alpha sequences were shared by twins, and these showed excess low generation probability. There were fewer insertions in abundant cord blood beta clonotypes, but memory repertoires showed no such pattern.

The CDR3 loop spans 14 amino acids. Germline CDR1 and CDR2: SGHRS and YFSETQ. V was clipped by 4 bases and J by 8 bases, with 15 bases between them. The receptor comes from a woman under 30 in good health. The chain recombines TRBV5-1 with TRBJ1-4, with D maybe TRBD1 (6 bases). Sequenced input: memory (CD45RO+) T cells sorted from blood. The CDR3 bases are TGCGCCAGCAGCCCCCTGGGGGCTGGGGAAAAACTGTTTTTT. This encodes CASSPLGAGEKLFF.